Listed below are T cell receptor beta chains from one sample, sequenced in a study of response to subunit inactivated influenza vaccine. Using its own MiXCR run on the RT-PCR reads, TCRdb lists one record per CDR3 protein. The profile covers fewer than 200,000 distinct CDR3 sequences, with about 9.3% appearing a single time and roughly 11% taken by the ten largest. Sequenced here: non-naive T cells sorted from PBMCs, sampled on the day of vaccination. The receptors derive from a man between 45 and 60 years old who received an inactivated influenza vaccine. Both conserved end residues are part of each CDR3. The D gene is left open where the match is weak. Only part of the rows carry a size: once, few, many, or a class if the clone is expanded.

V gene,clone size,D gene,J gene,CDR3 DNA,CDR3 protein
TRBV5-1,.,TRBD1,TRBJ2-1,TGCGCCAGCAGAGCCCAACCGGGACAGGACTACAATGAGCAGTTCTTC,CASRAQPGQDYNEQFF
TRBV4-1,many,TRBD2,TRBJ2-1,TGCGCCAGCAGCCCGACTAGCACAGTTTTCAATGAGCAGTTCTTC,CASSPTSTVFNEQFF
TRBV20-1,many,.,TRBJ1-6,TGCAGTGCTTTAAGTCAGGGCTCGAATTCACCCCTCCACTTT,CSALSQGSNSPLHF
TRBV14,.,.,TRBJ2-3,TGTGCCAGCAGCCAAGGGCCAGCAGGTTTCACAGATACGCAGTATTTT,CASSQGPAGFTDTQYF
TRBV7-3,.,.,TRBJ2-2,TGTGCCAGCAGCCACTCCTCGAACACCGGGGAGCTGTTTTTT,CASSHSSNTGELFF
TRBV7-8,few,TRBD1,TRBJ1-3,TGTGCCAGCAGCTTGAATACACAGGGGGCTGGAAACACCATATATTTT,CASSLNTQGAGNTIYF
TRBV3-1,few,.,TRBJ2-3,TGTGCCAGCAGCCACACTAGCCTAAGCACAGATACGCAGTATTTT,CASSHTSLSTDTQYF
TRBV12-5,few,TRBD1,TRBJ1-1,TGTGCTAGTGGTTTGGTAACAGGGGATAGGACTGAAGCTTTCTTT,CASGLVTGDRTEAFF
TRBV20-1,few,.,TRBJ2-1,TGCAGTGCCAGACGGACCATTCGGGGGGAGCAGTTCTTC,CSARRTIRGEQFF
TRBV30,many,.,TRBJ2-7,TGTGCCTGGAGTTCCCGGGACGGAACCTACGAGCAGTACTTC,CAWSSRDGTYEQYF
TRBV9,few,TRBD2,TRBJ2-7,TGTGCCAGCAGCGTAGGTGGTAGCGGGAGTTGGTACGAGCAGTACTTC,CASSVGGSGSWYEQYF
TRBV6-1,many,.,TRBJ2-2,TGTGCCAGCCGAGCCACATCGAGACAAAGGGAGCTGTTTTTT,CASRATSRQRELFF
TRBV11-2,few,.,TRBJ2-5,TGTGCCAGCAGCTCGGGATGGGGCCAAGAGACCCAGTACTTC,CASSSGWGQETQYF
TRBV19,few,.,TRBJ1-1,TGTGCCAGTAACCACGGACAGCTGATGAACACTGAAGCTTTCTTT,CASNHGQLMNTEAFF
TRBV7-9,few,TRBD1,TRBJ2-3,TGTGCCAGCAGCCCTACGACAGGGGCTGCCACAGATACGCAGTATTTT,CASSPTTGAATDTQYF
TRBV24-1,few,.,TRBJ2-1,TGTGCCACCGCCAGAGAAGCGGCAAGCTCCTACAATGAGCAGTTCTTC,CATAREAASSYNEQFF
TRBV4-2,few,TRBD1,TRBJ2-7,TGTGCCAGCAGCCAAGAAGGGGGACAGGCCTACGAGCAGTACTTC,CASSQEGGQAYEQYF
TRBV5-1,.,.,TRBJ1-2,TGCGCCAGCAGACCCTGGTGGAGGGACGGCTACACCTTC,CASRPWWRDGYTF
TRBV28,few,.,TRBJ2-1,TGTGCCAGCAAGAGTTCCCTAGACAATGAGCAGTTCTTC,CASKSSLDNEQFF
TRBV12-3/TRBV12-4,.,.,TRBJ1-3,TGTGCCAGCAGTCCCGGACGGAGCCCGAGGGACACCATATATTTT,CASSPGRSPRDTIYF
TRBV20-1,.,TRBD2,TRBJ2-5,TGCAGTGCGCAGACTAGCCCCCAAGGAACCCAGTACTTC,CSAQTSPQGTQYF
TRBV7-2,few,.,TRBJ1-1,TGTGCCAGCAGCTTAAAATTTGGGGGGCACACTGAAGCTTTCTTT,CASSLKFGGHTEAFF
TRBV20-1,.,.,TRBJ2-7,TGCAGTGCAACCGGACGCACTACCACCTACGAGCAGTACTTC,CSATGRTTTYEQYF
TRBV20-1,.,TRBD1,TRBJ2-2,TGCAGTGCTAGAACGGGACAGTTCACCGGGGAGCTGTTTTTT,CSARTGQFTGELFF
TRBV15,many,TRBD2,TRBJ2-3,TGTGCCACCAGCAGAGATCGGTTAGCGGGGGGATCCACAGATACGCAGTATTTT,CATSRDRLAGGSTDTQYF
TRBV29-1,many,.,TRBJ1-1,TGCAGCGCGATACAGGGAGACACTGAAGCTTTCTTT,CSAIQGDTEAFF